This entry lists 15 T cell receptor beta chains sequenced from one sample in a study of Ad26.COV2.S vaccination and SARS-CoV-2 variants (dated by TCRdb to about 2021). Library method: the immunoSEQ multiplex PCR assay. This is the immuneACCESS table as TCRdb keeps it, with only in-frame sequences that have V and J called. A part of the clones is gone; compared with another copy, unresolved V genes explain less than half, and the rest is unexplained. This sample comprises over 450,000 clones, roughly nine tenths of them detected only once. Jointly, the top ten make up over 1.5% of the sample. The label giving this sample's treatment or condition can be read as: some 19 received Ad26.COV2.S at low or high dose, single or two shots; about five received placebo; per-sample allocation not given. For vaccine and placebo recipients, repertoires were sequenced using samples collected on day 63 after the first injection.

The source material was peripheral blood, sampled in a trial of Ad26.COV2.S vaccine versus placebo. Receptors were obtained from a person aged 18 to 59 who received the Ad26.COV2.S COVID-19 vaccine or a placebo.

Turning to this clone: Sequence at one end of the junction differs from germline and may be a read error. V is TRBV2 and J is TRBJ2-7, with a weak D call TRBD1 (5 bases). The CDR3 consists of 13 residues. Germline V gene data show CDR1 as SNHLY and CDR2 as FYNNEI. The CDR3 sequence is CASREDRDYEQYF. The CDR3 DNA sequence: TGTGCCAGCAGAGAAGACAGAGACTACGAGCAGTACTTC.

V gene TRBV6-5 combines with J gene TRBJ1-1; TRBD1 matches 8 bases. The germline gives CDR1 MNHEY, CDR2 SVGAGI. V lost 6 bases, J lost 2 bases, and 5 bases stayed unmatched. This CDR3 comprises 14 residues. CDR3 residues: CASRGDRGNTEAFF. The CDR3 coding sequence is TGTGCCAGCAGAGGAGACAGGGGCAACACTGAAGCTTTCTTT.

This clone was seen once. V is TRBV27 and J is TRBJ1-2; 9 bases align to TRBD1. Per the germline V gene, CDR1 is MNHEY and CDR2 is SMNVEV (reference sequence). This CDR3 has 15 residues. After removal of 6 bases from V and 2 bases from J, the junction contained 7 bases not matched to a gene. The DNA for the CDR3 is TGTGCCAGCAGGGCCTTCGGGACAGGGAACTATGGCTACACCTTC. This encodes CASRAFGTGNYGYTF.

The chain couples TRBV28 to TRBJ2-1; D is uncertain. CDR3 length equals 14 residues. V lost 3 bases and J 5 bases, leaving 11 bases between the germline ends. Germline V gene data show CDR1 as MDHEN and CDR2 as SYDVKM. The chain's CDR3 is CASSLGSPNNEQFF. The CDR3 nucleotides are TGTGCCAGCAGTTTGGGCAGCCCAAACAATGAGCAGTTCTTC.

The chain carries TRBV30 and TRBJ2-7, with D perhaps being TRBD1 or TRBD2 (5 bases each). The CDR3 has 12 amino acids. Trimming stripped 4 bases from V and 3 bases from J, with 10 bases between. Germline CDR1 is GTSNPN and CDR2 is SVGIG (reference sequence). For the CDR3, the DNA is TGTGCCTGGACTAGGGACCACTACGAGCAGTACTTC. Translated: CAWTRDHYEQYF.

V and J are TRBV5-6 and TRBJ1-1, with D unresolved. The CDR3 is made up of 14 amino acids. Germline V CDR1 and CDR2: SGHDT, YYEEEE. The ends were cut back, 0 bases at V and 6 bases at J, with 12 bases in the middle. The CDR3 loop is CASSLATGRAEAFF. CDR3 DNA: TGTGCCAGCAGCTTGGCGACGGGGAGGGCTGAAGCTTTCTTT.

V is TRBV19 and J is TRBJ2-2, with D tentatively TRBD1 (6 bases). Trimming stripped 6 bases from V and 0 bases from J, with 14 bases between. This CDR3 comprises 16 residues. Germline loops: CDR1 LNHDA, CDR2 SQIVND (reference sequence). This CDR3 is CASRPQGSANTGELFF. In DNA, the CDR3 is TGTGCCAGTAGACCTCAGGGGTCGGCGAACACCGGGGAGCTGTTTTTT.

In this sample, this clone turned up once. The chain uses TRBV12-3 or TRBV12-4 and TRBJ2-5, with unresolved D. V was shortened by 3 bases and J by 2 bases, with 4 bases between the two germline ends. The CDR3 extends over 12 amino acids. The CDR3 protein is CASSFVQETQYF. The CDR3 DNA sequence: TGTGCCAGCAGTTTCGTACAAGAGACCCAGTACTTC.

The chain combines TRBV27 with TRBJ1-4, with D possibly matching TRBD1 (5 bases). The CDR3 runs 17 residues. The ends were cut back, 6 bases at V and 5 bases at J, with 22 bases in the middle. Looked up from germline, CDR1 is MNHEY and CDR2 is SMNVEV (reference sequence). The CDR3 nucleotides read TGTGCCAGCAGCCAGGGTCTCCTGGGTCCACACAATGAAAAACTGTTTTTT. Amino acids: CASSQGLLGPHNEKLFF. The complete variable domain, with remaining parts taken from reference TRBV27 and TRBJ1-4, reads EAQVTQNPRYLITVTGKKLTVTCSQNMNHEYMSWYRQDPGLGLRQIYYSMNVEVTDKGDVPEGYKVSRKEKRNFPLILESPSPNQTSLYFCASSQGLLGPHNEKLFFGSGTQLSVL.

This rearrangement joins TRBV3-1 (or the pseudogene TRBV3-2) to TRBJ1-2, with TRBD1 identical over 8 bases. This CDR3 is built from 14 residues. CDR1 is LGHDT and CDR2 is YNNKEL in the germline V gene (reference sequence). The V gene end was trimmed by 3 bases and the J gene end by 7 bases; junction bases not matched to a gene: 7. The CDR3 protein is CASSQDRARSGYTF. CDR3 in DNA: TGTGCCAGCAGCCAGGACAGGGCAAGAAGTGGCTACACCTTC.

The V call is TRBV24-1, the J call TRBJ2-1; D uncertain. This CDR3 has 17 amino acids. The ends were cut back, 1 base at V and 0 bases at J, with 12 bases in the middle. The germline V gene encodes CDR1 KGHDR and CDR2 SFDVKD. The DNA of the CDR3 is TGTGCCACCAGTGATTTAGGTAGTGGACGCTCCTACAATGAGCAGTTCTTC. This translates into CATSDLGSGRSYNEQFF.

V is TRBV5-1 and J is TRBJ2-7, with D perhaps matching TRBD1 (7 bases). The CDR3 is 16 amino acids. V lost 0 bases, J lost 1 base, and 14 bases lay in between. Germline CDR1 and CDR2: SGHRS and YFSETQ. The CDR3 DNA sequence: TGCGCCAGCAGCTTGGGCGGGGACAGTTGGTCCTACGAGCAGTACTTC. It specifies CASSLGGDSWSYEQYF.

The chain joins TRBV10-3 to TRBJ1-5, with D unclear. The CDR3 extends over 13 amino acids. Looked up from germline, CDR1 is ENHRY and CDR2 is SYGVKD. The V end was cut by 3 bases, the J end by 3 bases, with 6 bases between. CDR3 region: CAISDQANQPQHF. CDR3 DNA: TGTGCCATCAGTGACCAGGCCAATCAGCCCCAGCATTTT.

CDR3 in amino acids: CASSSPTQGYYEQYF. In DNA, the CDR3 is TGTGCCAGCAGTTCCCCCACCCAGGGATACTACGAGCAGTACTTC. This chain connects TRBV28 to TRBJ2-7, with D possibly matching TRBD1 (5 bases). Germline assignment: CDR1 MDHEN and CDR2 SYDVKM. With 4 bases removed from V and 3 bases from J, the gap between germline ends came to 16 bases. The CDR3 is 15 amino acids.

The chain has TRBV19 and TRBJ1-5; TRBD1 agrees at 7 bases. There are 15 residues in the CDR3. Per the germline V gene, CDR1 is LNHDA and CDR2 is SQIVND (reference sequence). Losses at the gene ends were 9 bases for V and 2 bases for J; bases not matched to a gene: 10. CDR3 region: CASQGEYLRNQPQHF. CDR3 nucleotide sequence: TGTGCCAGCCAGGGGGAGTATCTCCGCAATCAGCCCCAGCATTTT.